Sequencing of this T cell receptor beta chain was carried out in a study of preoperative IRX-2 immunotherapy in early breast cancer. This CDR3 contains 16 residues. With V trimmed by 4 bases and J by 2 bases, 7 bases remained unmatched. The V gene's germline CDR1 is SGHRS and CDR2 YFSETQ. Treatment of the sample: preoperative locoregional IRX-2 cytokine immunotherapy. Preoperative locoregional IRX-2 cytokine immunotherapy was tested in the phase Ib source study. Clones were sequenced by immunoSEQ multiplex PCR, and TCRdb holds only the in-frame ones, with some missing. Here the sample spans around 95,000 clones, 70% to 90% being singletons.

This sequence was found in a human donor with breast cancer. The chain links TRBV5-1 to TRBJ1-3; 9 nucleotides line up with TRBD1. Sequenced here: tumor tissue, sampled after IRX-2 immunotherapy. The CDR3 spells CASSTGGTGTGNTIYF. Here the CDR3 DNA reads TGCGCCAGCAGCACTGGCGGGACAGGGACTGGAAACACCATATATTTT.